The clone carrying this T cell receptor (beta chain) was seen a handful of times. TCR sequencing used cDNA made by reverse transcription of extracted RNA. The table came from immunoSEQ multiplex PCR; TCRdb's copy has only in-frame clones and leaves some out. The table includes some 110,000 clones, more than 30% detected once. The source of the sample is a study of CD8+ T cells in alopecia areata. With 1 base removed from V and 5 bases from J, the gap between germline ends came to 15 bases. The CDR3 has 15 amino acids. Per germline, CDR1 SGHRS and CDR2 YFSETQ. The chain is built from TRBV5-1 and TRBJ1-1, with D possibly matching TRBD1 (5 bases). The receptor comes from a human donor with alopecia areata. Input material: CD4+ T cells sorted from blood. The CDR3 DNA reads TGCGCCAGCAGCTTGAACGGCAGGGTTGGGACTGAAGCTTTCTTT. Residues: CASSLNGRVGTEAFF. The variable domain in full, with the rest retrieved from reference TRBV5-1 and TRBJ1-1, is KAGVTQTPRYLIKTRGQQVTLSCSPISGHRSVSWYQQTPGQGLQFLFEYFSETQRNKGNFPGRFSGRQFSNSRSEMNVSTLELGDSALYLCASSLNGRVGTEAFFGQGTRLTVV.